One and the same sample provided the 9 T cell receptor beta chains below, sequenced in a study of PD-1 blockade in mismatch repair-deficient tumors. Assay: immunoSEQ multiplex PCR; the TCRdb copy retains only in-frame clones and omits some. The sample has fewer than 60,000 clones, around 77% seen once; the top ten hold roughly 3.5%. The sequences come from PBMCs, collected before pembrolizumab treatment. Receptors originate from an adult with mismatch repair-deficient cancer.

The chain is built from TRBV18 and TRBJ2-3, with 8 bases that match TRBD1. Germline V lookup: CDR1 KGHSH, CDR2 LQKENI. J lost 6 bases, V lost 4 bases, and 6 bases had no gene match. The length of the CDR3 is 14 residues. This chain's CDR3 is CASSRQGHMDTQYF. In nucleotides, the CDR3 is TGTGCCAGCTCACGACAGGGGCATATGGATACGCAGTATTTT.

The chain is built from TRBV4-2 and TRBJ2-3; D may be TRBD2 (5 bases). This CDR3 is 13 amino acids long. Germline V gene sequence: CDR1 LGHNA, CDR2 YNFKEQ. Trimming cost V 5 bases and J 6 bases, with 12 bases left between them. The CDR3 loop reads CASSLTSWDTQYF. Written as DNA, the CDR3 is TGTGCCAGCAGCTTAACTAGTTGGGATACGCAGTATTTT.

The genes are TRBV13 and TRBJ2-3, with TRBD2 matching over 14 bases. After removal of 1 base from V and 5 bases from J, the junction contained 11 bases not matched to a gene. This CDR3 contains 19 residues. Germline lookup yields CDR1 PRHDT and CDR2 FYEKMQ (reference sequence). The CDR3 reads CASSLAQTSGRARGDTQYF. CDR3 DNA: TGTGCCAGCAGCTTAGCCCAGACTAGCGGGAGGGCCCGGGGAGATACGCAGTATTTT.

Only a few counts were recorded for this clone. The chain is built from TRBV29-1 and TRBJ1-2; D not resolved. The CDR3 covers 12 residues. Looked up from germline, CDR1 is SQVTM and CDR2 is ANQGSEA. V dropped 2 bases and J dropped 4 bases, with 8 bases sitting between them. CDR3 loop: CSVESTVYGYTF. Here the CDR3 DNA reads TGCAGCGTTGAAAGTACAGTCTATGGCTACACCTTC.

The chain recombines TRBV5-1 with TRBJ2-2; 13 bases agree with TRBD2. The CDR3 covers 17 residues. V dropped 9 bases and J dropped 1; count of bases not matched to a gene: 9. Looked up from germline, CDR1 is SGHRS and CDR2 is YFSETQ. The CDR3 region is CATGSGLAGRNTGELFF. The CDR3 DNA follows: TGCGCCACCGGATCGGGACTAGCGGGAAGGAACACCGGGGAGCTGTTTTTT. The complete variable domain, with remaining parts taken from reference TRBV5-1 and TRBJ2-2, reads KAGVTQTPRYLIKTRGQQVTLSCSPISGHRSVSWYQQTPGQGLQFLFEYFSETQRNKGNFPGRFSGRQFSNSRSEMNVSTLELGDSALYLCATGSGLAGRNTGELFFGEGSRLTVL.

This chain connects TRBV19 to TRBJ2-1, with 9 bases that match TRBD2. This CDR3 comprises 15 residues. Germline V gene data show CDR1 as LNHDA and CDR2 as SQIVND (reference sequence). Trimming cost V 9 bases and J 0 bases; bases outside gene matches: 6. CDR3 loop: CASRVTSGSYNEQFF. CDR3 nucleotide sequence: TGTGCCAGCAGAGTGACTAGCGGCTCCTACAATGAGCAGTTCTTC.

Only a few counts were recorded for this clone. This chain uses TRBV9 with TRBJ2-1; D unresolved. Trimming removed 0 bases at V and 9 bases at J, with 10 bases between. This CDR3 contains 13 residues. The germline V gene encodes CDR1 SGDLS and CDR2 YYNGEE. Here the CDR3 DNA reads TGTGCCAGCAGCGTAGCTCCTGGACCTGAGCAGTTCTTC. As protein: CASSVAPGPEQFF.

This chain links TRBV21-1 with TRBJ2-7. TRBV21-1 is marked as a pseudogene. The CDR3 consists of 14 residues. The DNA for the CDR3 is TGTGCCAGCAGCAGGATGCCCTCAAGCTACGAGCAGTACTTC. Protein product: CASSRMPSSYEQYF.

J is TRBJ2-5 and V is TRBV12-5, with 7 bases matching TRBD1. The germline V gene has CDR1 LGHNT and CDR2 FRNRAP. The CDR3 totals 14 residues. V was clipped by 6 bases and J by 4 bases; unmatched bases: 8. CDR3 in amino acids: CASGSDRAVETQYF. DNA of the CDR3: TGTGCTAGTGGATCCGACAGGGCCGTAGAGACCCAGTACTTC.